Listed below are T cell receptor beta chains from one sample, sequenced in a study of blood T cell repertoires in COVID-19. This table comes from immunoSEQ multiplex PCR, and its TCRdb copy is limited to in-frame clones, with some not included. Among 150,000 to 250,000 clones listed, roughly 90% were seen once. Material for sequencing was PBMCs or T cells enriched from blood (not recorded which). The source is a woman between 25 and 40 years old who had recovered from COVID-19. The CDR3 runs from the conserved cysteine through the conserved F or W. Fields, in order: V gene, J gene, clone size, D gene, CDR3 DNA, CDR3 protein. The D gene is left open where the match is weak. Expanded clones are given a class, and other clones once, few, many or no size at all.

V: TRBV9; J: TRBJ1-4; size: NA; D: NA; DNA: TGTGCCAGCAGCGTAGAGGGAAGCGGGAGTGAAAAACTGTTTTTT; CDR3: CASSVEGSGSEKLFF
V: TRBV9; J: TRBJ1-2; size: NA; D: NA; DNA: TGTGCCAGCAGCCCCCGTAACAGCATGAACTATGGCTACACCTTC; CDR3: CASSPRNSMNYGYTF
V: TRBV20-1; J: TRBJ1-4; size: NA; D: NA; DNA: TGCACAGGAGCGGACGGTGAAAAACTGTTTTTT; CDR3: CTGADGEKLFF
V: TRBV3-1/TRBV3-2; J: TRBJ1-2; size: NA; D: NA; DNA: TGTGCCAGCAGCCAAGATTTTACTGTGGGGGCTGGCTACACCTTC; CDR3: CASSQDFTVGAGYTF
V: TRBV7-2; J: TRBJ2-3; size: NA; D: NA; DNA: TGTGCCAGCAGCTCCACTTCGGGGACAGATACGCAGTATTTT; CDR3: CASSSTSGTDTQYF
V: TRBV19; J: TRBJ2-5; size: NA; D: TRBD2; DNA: TGTGCCAGTACGACTAGCGGGGGTGGACTAGAGACCCAGTACTTC; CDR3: CASTTSGGGLETQYF
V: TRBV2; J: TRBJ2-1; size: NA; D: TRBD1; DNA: TGTGCCAGCAGTGAAGCAGGGACAACAGGGGAGTTCTTC; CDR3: CASSEAGTTGEFF
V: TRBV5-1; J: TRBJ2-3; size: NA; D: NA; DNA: TGCGCCAGCAGCTTAACAGTTAGCACAGATACGCAGTATTTT; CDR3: CASSLTVSTDTQYF
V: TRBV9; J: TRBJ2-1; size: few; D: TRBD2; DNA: TGTGCCAGCAGCGTTACTCCTGTAGCGGGAGGGGGCAATGAGCAGTTCTTC; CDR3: CASSVTPVAGGGNEQFF
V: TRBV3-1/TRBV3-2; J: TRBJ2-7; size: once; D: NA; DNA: TGTGCCAGCAGCCAAAGCCACGAGCAGTACTTC; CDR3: CASSQSHEQYF
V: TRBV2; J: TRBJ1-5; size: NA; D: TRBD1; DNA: TGTGCCAGCACCGTGGACAGGGGTAATCAGCCCCAGCATTTT; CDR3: CASTVDRGNQPQHF
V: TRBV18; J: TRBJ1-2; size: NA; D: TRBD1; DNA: TGTGCCAGCTCACCACCGAGGGGACAGTCAAATGGCTACACCTTC; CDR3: CASSPPRGQSNGYTF
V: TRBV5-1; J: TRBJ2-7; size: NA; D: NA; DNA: TGCGCCAGCAGCTTGGTTGGACAAGGCGGCGAGCAGTACTTC; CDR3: CASSLVGQGGEQYF
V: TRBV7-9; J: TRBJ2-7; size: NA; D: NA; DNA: TGTGCCAGCAGCTCCATCAACGAGCAGTACTTC; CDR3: CASSSINEQYF